Listed below are T cell receptor beta chains from one sample, sequenced in a study of human T cells and chemical hapten exposure. Via MiXCR, TCRdb re-called the RACE reads, giving one row per CDR3 protein. This table has approximately 82,000 distinct CDR3 sequences, about an eighth appearing once. This specimen consisted of whole blood, obtained in connection with sensitization to the hapten diphenylcyclopropenone (DPC). Receptors originate from a woman in her sixties with alopecia areata. Some clones in this sample may be carry-over from other donors' samples. CDR3s include the opening cysteine and the closing phenylalanine or tryptophan. The D gene is left open where the match is weak. Clone sizes are given selectively: once, few, many, or a class where the clone is expanded.

clone_size,j_call,v_call,d_call,cdr3_nt,cdr3_aa
few,TRBJ1-1,TRBV12-3/TRBV12-4,.,TGTGCCAGCAGTCCCCTGACAGAGAACACTGAAGCTTTCTTT,CASSPLTENTEAFF
many,TRBJ1-5,TRBV20-1,TRBD1,TGCAGTGCTCTCGACAGGGGGACTCAGCCCCAGCATTTT,CSALDRGTQPQHF
many,TRBJ1-2,TRBV4-1,.,TGCGCCAGCACCCCGCTCGGCGAAGGTTCTAACTATGGCTACACCTTC,CASTPLGEGSNYGYTF
.,TRBJ1-5,TRBV7-8,TRBD1,TGTGCCAGCAGCTTGACAGGGACTAATCAGCCCCAGCATTTT,CASSLTGTNQPQHF
.,TRBJ2-3,TRBV12-3/TRBV12-4,TRBD2,TGTGCCAGCAGTCTTAGCGGGGGGGCCGGTACGCAGTATTTT,CASSLSGGAGTQYF
few,TRBJ2-2,TRBV20-1,TRBD1,TGCAGTGCGGGCAGGGGGCGCGGCACCGGGGAGCTGTTTTTT,CSAGRGRGTGELFF
many,TRBJ1-5,TRBV7-9,.,TGTGCCAGCAGCTTAGGGAGTGTCGGCAATCAGCCCCAGCATTTT,CASSLGSVGNQPQHF
few,TRBJ1-5,TRBV28,.,TGTGCCAGCAGTTTGTGGGGCGGTCAGCCCCAGCATTTT,CASSLWGGQPQHF
many,TRBJ2-2,TRBV19,.,TGTGCCAGTAGTACAGAACTGAACACCGGGGAGCTGTTTTTT,CASSTELNTGELFF
many,TRBJ1-1,TRBV29-1,.,TGCAGCGTTCGGGAGAACAGGGAGGCTTTCTTT,CSVRENREAFF
.,TRBJ2-7,TRBV5-1,.,TGCGCCAGCAGCTTGATGTCTGGGCCCAAGCAGTACTTC,CASSLMSGPKQYF
.,TRBJ2-2,TRBV24-1,.,TGTGCCACCAGTGGGACCCCCCGGACCCAAAACACCGGGGAGCTGTTTTTT,CATSGTPRTQNTGELFF
many,TRBJ2-3,TRBV5-1,.,TGCGCCAGCAGCTTGGGATATAGCGGAGGCACAGATACGCAGTATTTT,CASSLGYSGGTDTQYF
.,TRBJ2-7,TRBV5-1,TRBD1,TGCGCCAGCAGCTTGGGTTGGACAGGGAAACTCCGCCACTACGAGCAGTACTTC,CASSLGWTGKLRHYEQYF
.,TRBJ1-1,TRBV12-3/TRBV12-4,TRBD1,TGTGCCAGCAGTTTAGTCCAGGGGGCGGATAACACTGAAGCTTTCTTT,CASSLVQGADNTEAFF
many,TRBJ2-1,TRBV11-2,.,TGTGCCAGCAGCTTCAACTCCTACAATGAGCAGTTCTTC,CASSFNSYNEQFF